Presented here are 3 T cell receptor beta chains from one specimen sequenced in a study of identical twins. TCRdb fed the 5' RACE reads into MiXCR, producing one record per CDR3 protein. The sample yields 1.5 million to 2 million distinct CDR3 sequences, roughly a third seen once. Sequencing was carried out using cord blood. These receptor sequences come from a newborn girl in good health.

Worth noting for this clonotype: One end of the junction does not line up with germline, which may come from a read error. This chain joins TRBV4-2 and TRBJ1-1, with a possible D match to TRBD1 (5 bases). Germline-derived CDR1 and CDR2 are LGHNA and YNFKEQ. The CDR3 has 17 residues. The CDR3 spells CASSQDWVVGEHTGAFF. For the CDR3, the DNA is TGTGCCAGCAGCCAAGATTGGGTTGTGGGGGAACACACTGGAGCTTTCTTT.

The chain employs TRBV5-1 and TRBJ2-1; D possibly corresponds to TRBD2 (5 bases). V was cut by 3 bases and J by 0 bases, with 13 bases left in between. This CDR3 contains 16 residues. Germline V gene sequence: CDR1 SGHRS, CDR2 YFSETQ. CDR3 residues: CASSWARVSSYNEQFF. The CDR3 region has the DNA TGCGCCAGCAGCTGGGCGAGGGTGAGCTCCTACAATGAGCAGTTCTTC. The variable domain in full, with the rest retrieved from reference TRBV5-1 and TRBJ2-1, is KAGVTQTPRYLIKTRGQQVTLSCSPISGHRSVSWYQQTPGQGLQFLFEYFSETQRNKGNFPGRFSGRQFSNSRSEMNVSTLELGDSALYLCASSWARVSSYNEQFFGPGTRLTVL.

This chain joins TRBV13 and TRBJ2-3, with 16 bases identical to TRBD2. The CDR3 is 17 amino acids. Germline V gives CDR1 PRHDT, CDR2 FYEKMQ (reference sequence). With V trimmed by 1 base and J by 7 bases, 5 bases remained unmatched. In DNA, the CDR3 is TGTGCCAGCAGCTTAGACGGGACTAGCGGGGGGGCCCATACGCAGTATTTT. Protein: CASSLDGTSGGAHTQYF.